This TCR beta chain is from a study of cytomegalovirus exposure and HLA in healthy donors. Study-wide findings and caveats: Some V segments (TRBV6-2 and TRBV6-3 among them) were excluded as indistinguishable.

It was with 60 Vbeta and 13 Jbeta primers that the PCR ran. TCRdb's table, derived via immunoSEQ multiplex PCR, lists solely in-frame clones and lacks some. The table includes 120,000 or so clones, roughly 80% detected once. As regards this clone: The antigen remains undetermined.

Trimming left V 7 bases short and J 6 bases short, with 9 bases between. The CDR3 runs 12 residues. Germline lookup yields CDR1 LNHDA and CDR2 SQIVND (reference sequence). The clonotype comes from a man over 45 in good health and CMV-seronegative. The rearrangement uses TRBV19 and TRBJ1-4; the D is unclear. The specimen sequenced was PBMCs. Here the CDR3 reads CASKHIHEKLFF. The CDR3 region has the DNA TGTGCCAGTAAACATATCCATGAAAAACTGTTTTTT.